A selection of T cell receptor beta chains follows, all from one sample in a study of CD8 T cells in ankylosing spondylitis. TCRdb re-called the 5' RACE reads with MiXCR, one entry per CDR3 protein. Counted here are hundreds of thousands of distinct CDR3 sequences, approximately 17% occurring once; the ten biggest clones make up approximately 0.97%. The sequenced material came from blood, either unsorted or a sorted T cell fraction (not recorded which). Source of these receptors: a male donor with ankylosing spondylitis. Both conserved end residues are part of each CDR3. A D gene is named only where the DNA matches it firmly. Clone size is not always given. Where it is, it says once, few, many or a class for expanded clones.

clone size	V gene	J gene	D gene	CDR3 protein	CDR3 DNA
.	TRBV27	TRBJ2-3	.	CASSFRPGHRQYF	TGTGCCAGCAGTTTTAGGCCAGGGCACCGGCAGTATTTT
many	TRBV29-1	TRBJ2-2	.	CSVERGGIGSGELFF	TGCAGCGTTGAGCGGGGAGGAATCGGGTCCGGGGAGCTGTTTTTT
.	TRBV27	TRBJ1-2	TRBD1	CASSRAQGVVYGYTF	TGTGCCAGCAGTAGGGCGCAGGGGGTCGTCTATGGCTACACCTTC
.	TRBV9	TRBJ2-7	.	CASSVGDGYSYEQYF	TGTGCCAGCAGCGTAGGTGACGGATACTCCTACGAGCAGTACTTC
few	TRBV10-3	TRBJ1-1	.	CAISESEGEAFF	TGTGCCATCAGTGAGTCGGAGGGTGAAGCTTTCTTT
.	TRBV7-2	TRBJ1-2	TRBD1	CASSLGTGIPHGYTF	TGTGCCAGCAGCTTAGGGACAGGGATTCCACATGGCTACACCTTC
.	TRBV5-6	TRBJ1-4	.	CASSSTGLTTEKLFF	TGTGCCAGCAGCTCCACCGGGCTTACCACGGAAAAACTGTTTTTT
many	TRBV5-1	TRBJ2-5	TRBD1	CASSLTGKYQETQYF	TGCGCCAGCAGTTTGACAGGGAAGTACCAAGAGACCCAGTACTTC
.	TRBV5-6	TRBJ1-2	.	CASSLIAGPANYGYTF	TGTGCCAGCAGCTTGATCGCGGGACCAGCTAACTATGGCTACACCTTC
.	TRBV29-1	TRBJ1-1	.	CSAQWNTEAFF	TGCAGCGCCCAGTGGAACACTGAAGCTTTCTTT
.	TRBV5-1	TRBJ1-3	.	CASSLSGGSSGNTIYF	TGCGCCAGCAGCCTGAGCGGTGGCAGCTCTGGAAACACCATATATTTT
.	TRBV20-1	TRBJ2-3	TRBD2	CSARWQGGSDTQYF	TGCAGTGCTAGGTGGCAGGGAGGGTCAGATACGCAGTATTTT
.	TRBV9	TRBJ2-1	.	CASSVALDEQFF	TGTGCCAGCAGCGTAGCTTTGGATGAGCAGTTCTTC
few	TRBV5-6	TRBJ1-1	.	CASSLRGAWDTEAFF	TGTGCCAGCAGCTTACGAGGGGCGTGGGACACTGAAGCTTTCTTT
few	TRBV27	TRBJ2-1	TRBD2	CASSFRTSGMGNEQFF	TGTGCCAGCAGTTTCCGGACTAGCGGGATGGGGAATGAGCAGTTCTTC
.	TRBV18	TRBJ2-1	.	CASSPPKTQGNSYNEQFF	TGTGCCAGCTCACCACCCAAAACCCAGGGCAACTCCTACAATGAGCAGTTCTTC
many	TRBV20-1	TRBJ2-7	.	CSATSTSSYEQYF	TGCAGTGCTACCTCTACTAGCTCCTACGAGCAGTACTTC
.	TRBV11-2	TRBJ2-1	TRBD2	CASSRTSGRAEQFF	TGTGCCAGCAGCCGGACTAGCGGGAGGGCTGAGCAGTTCTTC
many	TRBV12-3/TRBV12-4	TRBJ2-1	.	CASSSRFSSYNEQFF	TGTGCCAGCAGTTCGAGGTTCAGCTCCTACAATGAGCAGTTCTTC
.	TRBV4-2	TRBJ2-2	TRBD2	CASSQESGMNTGELFF	TGTGCCAGCAGCCAAGAAAGCGGGATGAACACCGGGGAGCTGTTTTTT
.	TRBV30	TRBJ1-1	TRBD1	CAWSGTGRTEAFF	TGTGCCTGGTCCGGGACAGGGAGAACTGAAGCTTTCTTT
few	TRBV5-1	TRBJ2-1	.	CASSSEIYNEQFF	TGCGCCAGCAGTTCGGAAATCTACAATGAGCAGTTCTTC
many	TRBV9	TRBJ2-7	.	CASSEGPQGYEQYF	TGTGCCAGCAGCGAGGGCCCTCAAGGGTACGAGCAGTACTTC
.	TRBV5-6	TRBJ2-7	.	CASSLAGIYEQYF	TGTGCCAGCAGCTTGGCAGGGATCTACGAGCAGTACTTC
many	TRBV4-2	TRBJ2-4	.	CASSQDWSNIQYF	TGTGCCAGCAGCCAAGATTGGTCTAACATTCAGTACTTC
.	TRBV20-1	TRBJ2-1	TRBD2	CSAREGTSHNEQFF	TGCAGTGCTAGAGAAGGGACTAGCCACAATGAGCAGTTCTTC
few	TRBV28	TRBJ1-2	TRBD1	CASSWDRAGGYTF	TGTGCCAGCAGTTGGGACAGGGCGGGAGGCTACACCTTC
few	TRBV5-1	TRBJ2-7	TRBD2	CASREPGLGHEQYF	TGCGCCAGCAGGGAACCGGGACTAGGTCACGAGCAGTACTTC
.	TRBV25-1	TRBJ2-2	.	CASSKPVTGELFF	TGTGCCAGCAGTAAGCCCGTCACCGGGGAGCTGTTTTTT
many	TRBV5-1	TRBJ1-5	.	CASSLEGGSNQPQHF	TGTGCCAGCAGTTTGGAGGGGGGGAGCAATCAGCCCCAGCATTTT
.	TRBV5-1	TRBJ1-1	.	CASSLAGEVLDTEAFF	TGCGCCAGCAGCTTGGCCGGGGAAGTCTTGGACACTGAAGCTTTCTTT
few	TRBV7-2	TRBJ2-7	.	CASSFRSVSYEQYF	TGTGCCAGCAGCTTTCGTAGCGTTTCCTACGAGCAGTACTTC
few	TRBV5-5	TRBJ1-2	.	CASSMPRGAGYGYTF	TGTGCCAGCAGCATGCCGAGGGGGGCTGGCTATGGCTACACCTTC
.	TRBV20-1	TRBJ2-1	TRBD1	CSAARDSIYNEQFF	TGCAGTGCTGCCAGGGACAGCATTTACAATGAGCAGTTCTTC
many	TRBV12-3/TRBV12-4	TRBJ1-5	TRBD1	CASSFRGTGGGQPQHF	TGTGCCAGCAGTTTTCGCGGGACAGGGGGCGGTCAGCCCCAGCATTTT
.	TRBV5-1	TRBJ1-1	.	CASSEQVMNTEAFF	TGCGCCAGCAGCGAACAGGTTATGAACACTGAAGCTTTCTTT
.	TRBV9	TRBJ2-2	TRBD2	CASSLRGAGVTGELFF	TGTGCCAGCAGTCTCCGGGGAGCGGGAGTCACCGGGGAGCTGTTTTTT
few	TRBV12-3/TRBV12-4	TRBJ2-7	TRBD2	CASSFLAGGGREQYF	TGTGCCAGCAGTTTTTTAGCGGGAGGCGGCCGCGAGCAGTACTTC
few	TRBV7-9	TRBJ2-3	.	CASSLGAGGGITDTQYF	TGTGCCAGCAGCTTAGGGGCAGGCGGAGGGATCACAGATACGCAGTATTTT
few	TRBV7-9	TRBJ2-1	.	CASRNGRKFEQFF	TGTGCCAGCAGAAACGGACGGAAGTTCGAGCAGTTCTTC
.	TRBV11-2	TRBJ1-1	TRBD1	CASSWLGGQGAFF	TGTGCCAGCAGCTGGTTAGGGGGACAGGGAGCTTTCTTT